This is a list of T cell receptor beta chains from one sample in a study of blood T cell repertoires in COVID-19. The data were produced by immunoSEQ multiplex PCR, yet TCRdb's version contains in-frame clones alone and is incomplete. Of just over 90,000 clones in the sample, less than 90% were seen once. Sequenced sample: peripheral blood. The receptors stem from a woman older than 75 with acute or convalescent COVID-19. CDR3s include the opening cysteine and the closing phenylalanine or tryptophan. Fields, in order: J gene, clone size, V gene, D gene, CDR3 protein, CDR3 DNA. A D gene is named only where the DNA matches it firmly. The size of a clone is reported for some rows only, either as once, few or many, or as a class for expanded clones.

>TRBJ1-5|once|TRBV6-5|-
CASTSRQGNQPQHF
TGTGCCAGCACCTCCCGACAGGGCAATCAGCCCCAGCATTTT
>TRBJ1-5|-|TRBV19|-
CASSTGLGNQPQHF
TGTGCCAGTAGTACAGGGTTAGGCAATCAGCCCCAGCATTTT
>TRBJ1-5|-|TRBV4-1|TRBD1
CASSQWTGRNQPQHF
TGCGCCAGCAGCCAGTGGACAGGGCGCAATCAGCCCCAGCATTTT
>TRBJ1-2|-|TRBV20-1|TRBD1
CSASLVVRGPGYTF
TGCAGTGCTAGTCTAGTGGTCAGGGGGCCTGGCTACACCTTC
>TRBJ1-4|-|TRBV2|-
CASSEGGAARKLFF
TGTGCCAGCAGTGAAGGGGGCGCCGCGAGAAAACTGTTTTTT
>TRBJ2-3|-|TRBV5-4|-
CASSFSGESTDTQYF
TGTGCCAGCAGCTTCAGCGGAGAGAGCACAGATACGCAGTATTTT
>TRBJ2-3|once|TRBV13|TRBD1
CASSFRDRGTLTQYF
TGTGCCAGCAGCTTCCGGGACAGGGGGACACTTACGCAGTATTTT
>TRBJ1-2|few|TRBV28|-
CASKSNRAGYTF
TGTGCCAGCAAGAGTAACAGGGCTGGCTACACCTTC
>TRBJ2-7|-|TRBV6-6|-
CASKEPGGLTYEQYF
TGTGCCTCTAAGGAACCAGGGGGGCTTACCTACGAGCAGTACTTC
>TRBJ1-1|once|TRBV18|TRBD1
CASSPQGTGLMNTEAFF
TGTGCCAGCTCACCACAAGGGACAGGGTTAATGAACACTGAAGCTTTCTTT
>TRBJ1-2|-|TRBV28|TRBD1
CASSPDRGDGYTF
TGTGCCAGCAGCCCGGACAGGGGGGATGGCTACACCTTC
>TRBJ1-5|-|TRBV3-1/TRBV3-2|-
CASSQGGEGQPQHF
TGTGCCAGCAGCCAAGGAGGGGAGGGTCAGCCCCAGCATTTT
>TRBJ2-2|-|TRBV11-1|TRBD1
CASSPGQTRGELFF
TGTGCCAGCAGCCCGGGACAGACGAGGGGGGAGCTGTTTTTT
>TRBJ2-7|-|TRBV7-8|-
CASSPSLATYEQYF
TGTGCCAGCAGCCCCTCGCTAGCGACCTACGAGCAGTACTTC
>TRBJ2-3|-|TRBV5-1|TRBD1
CASSLVGTGSDTQYF
TGCGCCAGCAGCTTGGTGGGGACAGGGTCAGATACGCAGTATTTT
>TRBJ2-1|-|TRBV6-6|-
CASSYSSEAYNEQFF
TGTGCCAGCAGTTATTCTAGCGAGGCCTACAATGAGCAGTTCTTC
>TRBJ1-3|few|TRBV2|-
CASSEGPTTSGNTIYF
TGTGCCAGCAGTGAAGGACCGACTACCTCTGGAAACACCATATATTTT
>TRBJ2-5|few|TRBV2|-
CASSLRETQYF
TGTGCCAGCAGCCTACGTGAGACCCAGTACTTC
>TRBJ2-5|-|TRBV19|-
CASSIVGGATQYF
TGTGCCAGTAGTATAGTGGGCGGGGCGACCCAGTACTTC
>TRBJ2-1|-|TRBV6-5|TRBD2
CASRPSGGTNEQFF
TGTGCCAGCAGACCCAGCGGGGGGACTAATGAGCAGTTCTTC
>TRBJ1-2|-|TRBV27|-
CASSSRQARGYGYTF
TGTGCCAGCAGTTCCCGACAGGCAAGAGGCTATGGCTACACCTTC
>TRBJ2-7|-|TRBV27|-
CASSLVSGSYEQYF
TGTGCCAGCAGTTTAGTATCAGGATCCTACGAGCAGTACTTC
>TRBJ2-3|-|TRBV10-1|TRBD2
CASSDGLRDYTDTQYF
TGCGCCAGCAGTGACGGACTCAGGGACTACACAGATACGCAGTATTTT
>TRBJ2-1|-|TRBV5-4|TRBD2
CASSLERGLAGGRQFF
TGTGCCAGCAGCTTGGAGCGTGGACTAGCGGGGGGTAGGCAGTTCTTC
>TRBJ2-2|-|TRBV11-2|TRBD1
CASSLGTGLNTGELFF
TGTGCCAGCAGCTTGGGGACAGGGTTGAACACCGGGGAGCTGTTTTTT
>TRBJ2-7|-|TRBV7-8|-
CASSSADSSYEQYF
TGTGCCAGCAGCTCAGCCGACAGCTCCTACGAGCAGTACTTC
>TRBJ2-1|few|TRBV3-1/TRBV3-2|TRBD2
CASSLQLTSGPYNEQFF
TGTGCCAGCAGCCTCCAGCTGACTAGCGGCCCCTACAATGAGCAGTTCTTC
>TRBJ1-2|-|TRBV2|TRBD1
CASRPTGGNGYTF
TGTGCCAGCAGACCGACAGGGGGCAATGGCTACACCTTC
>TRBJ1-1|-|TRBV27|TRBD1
CASRTSGGPTEAFF
TGTGCCAGCAGGACCTCAGGGGGCCCCACTGAAGCTTTCTTT
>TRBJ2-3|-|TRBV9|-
CASSPAGGRQYF
TGTGCCAGCAGCCCAGCGGGCGGAAGGCAGTATTTT
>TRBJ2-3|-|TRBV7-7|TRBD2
CASSLLASGGIDTQYF
TGTGCTAGCAGCTTATTGGCTAGCGGGGGTATAGATACGCAGTATTTT
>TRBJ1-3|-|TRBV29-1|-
CSVIEGGSGNTIYF
TGCAGCGTTATCGAAGGGGGCTCTGGAAACACCATATATTTT
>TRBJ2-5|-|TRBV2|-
CASSEANQGLETQYF
TGTGCCAGCAGTGAGGCAAATCAGGGGCTGGAGACCCAGTACTTC
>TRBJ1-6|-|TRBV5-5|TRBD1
CASSWDRGISPLHF
TGTGCCAGCAGCTGGGACAGGGGGATCTCACCCCTCCACTTT
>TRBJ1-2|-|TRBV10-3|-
CAITPQGIYGYTF
TGTGCCATCACCCCCCAGGGGATCTATGGCTACACCTTC
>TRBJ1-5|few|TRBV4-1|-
CASSQGQDSNQPQHF
TGCGCCAGCAGCCAAGGACAGGATAGCAATCAGCCCCAGCATTTT
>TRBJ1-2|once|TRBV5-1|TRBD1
CASSVVDRGLGGYTF
TGCGCCAGCAGCGTAGTCGACAGGGGGCTGGGTGGCTACACCTTC
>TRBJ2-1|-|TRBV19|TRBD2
CATKFSGGYDNEQFF
TGTGCCACCAAATTTAGCGGGGGGTACGACAATGAGCAGTTCTTC
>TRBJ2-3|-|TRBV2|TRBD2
CASRILAGGRGTDTQYF
TGTGCCAGCAGGATTCTAGCGGGGGGCCGGGGCACAGATACGCAGTATTTT
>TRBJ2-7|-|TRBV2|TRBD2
CASTSGTSRHEQYF
TGTGCCAGCACATCCGGGACTAGCCGACACGAGCAGTACTTC
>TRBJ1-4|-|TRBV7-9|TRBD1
CASSQTGGENEKLFF
TGTGCCAGCAGCCAAACAGGGGGCGAAAATGAAAAACTGTTTTTT
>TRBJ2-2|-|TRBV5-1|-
CASSLDSQGGTGELFF
TGCGCCAGCAGCTTGGATTCTCAGGGAGGCACCGGGGAGCTGTTTTTT
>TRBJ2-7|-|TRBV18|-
CASSPSQGSEQYF
TGTGCCAGCTCACCGTCCCAGGGTTCCGAGCAGTACTTC
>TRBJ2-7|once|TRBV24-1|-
CATSDPRRKSYEQYF
TGTGCCACCAGTGATCCGCGCAGGAAATCCTACGAGCAGTACTTC
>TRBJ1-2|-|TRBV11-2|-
CASSLDRPGRGGNYGYTF
TGTGCCAGCAGCTTAGATCGACCGGGCAGGGGCGGAAATTATGGCTACACCTTC
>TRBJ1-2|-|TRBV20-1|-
CSASPGGPYGYTF
TGCAGTGCTAGTCCTGGGGGCCCCTATGGCTACACCTTC
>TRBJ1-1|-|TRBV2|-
CASSNMVNTEAFF
TGTGCCAGCAGTAACATGGTGAACACTGAAGCTTTCTTT
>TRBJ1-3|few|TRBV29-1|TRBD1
CSVKTGGSGNTIYF
TGCAGCGTTAAGACAGGGGGCTCTGGAAACACCATATATTTT
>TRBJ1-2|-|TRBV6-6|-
CASSYSSQFNYGYTF
TGTGCCAGCAGTTACTCGAGCCAATTTAACTATGGCTACACCTTC
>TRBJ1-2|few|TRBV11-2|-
CASSGGRRGAADYGYTF
TGTGCCAGCAGCGGGGGCCGAAGGGGCGCGGCCGATTATGGCTACACCTTC
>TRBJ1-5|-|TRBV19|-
CASIDLYSNQPQHF
TGTGCCAGTATTGACTTATATAGCAATCAGCCCCAGCATTTT
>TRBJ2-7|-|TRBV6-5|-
CASRTSPTSSYEQYF
TGTGCCAGCAGGACAAGCCCGACTAGCTCCTACGAGCAGTACTTC
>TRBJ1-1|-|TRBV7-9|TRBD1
CASSLGQGWAFF
TGTGCCAGCAGCTTGGGACAGGGTTGGGCTTTCTTT
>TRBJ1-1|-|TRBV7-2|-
CASSPSGARAEAFF
TGTGCCAGCAGCCCGTCAGGGGCGCGGGCTGAAGCTTTCTTT
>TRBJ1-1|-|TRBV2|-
CASSDPGEEDTEAFF
TGTGCCAGCAGTGACCCCGGCGAGGAAGACACTGAAGCTTTCTTT
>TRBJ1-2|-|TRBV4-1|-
CASTPWKGVGGYGYTF
TGCGCCAGCACCCCTTGGAAGGGCGTGGGGGGCTATGGCTACACCTTC